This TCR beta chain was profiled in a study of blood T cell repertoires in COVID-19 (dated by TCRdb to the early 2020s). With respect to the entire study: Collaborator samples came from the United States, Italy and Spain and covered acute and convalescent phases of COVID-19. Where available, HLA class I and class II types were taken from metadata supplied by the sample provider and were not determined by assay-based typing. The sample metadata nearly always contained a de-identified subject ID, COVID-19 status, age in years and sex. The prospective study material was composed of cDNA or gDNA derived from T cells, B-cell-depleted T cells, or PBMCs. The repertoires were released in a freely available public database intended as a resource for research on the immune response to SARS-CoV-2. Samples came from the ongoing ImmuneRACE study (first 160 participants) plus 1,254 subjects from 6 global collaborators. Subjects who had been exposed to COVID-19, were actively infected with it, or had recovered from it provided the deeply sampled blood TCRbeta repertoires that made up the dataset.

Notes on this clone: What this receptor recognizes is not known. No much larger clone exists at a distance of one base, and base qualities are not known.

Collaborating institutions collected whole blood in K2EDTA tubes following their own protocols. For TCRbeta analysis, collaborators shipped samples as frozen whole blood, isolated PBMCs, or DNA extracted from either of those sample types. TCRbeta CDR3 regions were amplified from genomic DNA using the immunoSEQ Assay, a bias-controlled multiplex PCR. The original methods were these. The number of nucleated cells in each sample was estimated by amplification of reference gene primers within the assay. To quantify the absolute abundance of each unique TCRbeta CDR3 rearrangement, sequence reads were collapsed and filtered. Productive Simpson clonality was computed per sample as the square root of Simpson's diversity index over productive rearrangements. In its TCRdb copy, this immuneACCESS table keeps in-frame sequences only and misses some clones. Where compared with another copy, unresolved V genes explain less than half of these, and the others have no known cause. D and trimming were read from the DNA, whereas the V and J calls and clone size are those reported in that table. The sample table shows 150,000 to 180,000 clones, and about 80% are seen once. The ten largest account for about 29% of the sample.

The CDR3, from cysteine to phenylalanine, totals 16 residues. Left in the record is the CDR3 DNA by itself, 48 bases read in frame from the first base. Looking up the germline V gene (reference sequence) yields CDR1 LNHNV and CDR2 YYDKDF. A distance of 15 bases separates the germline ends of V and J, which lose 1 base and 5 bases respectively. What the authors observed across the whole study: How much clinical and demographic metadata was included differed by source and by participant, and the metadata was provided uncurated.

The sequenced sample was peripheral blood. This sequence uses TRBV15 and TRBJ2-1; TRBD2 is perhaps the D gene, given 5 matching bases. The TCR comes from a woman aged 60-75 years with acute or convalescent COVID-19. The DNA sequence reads TGTGCCACCAGCAGAGGAGGGTTAAACGTTCACAATGAGCAGTTCTTC. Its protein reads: CATSRGGLNVHNEQFF. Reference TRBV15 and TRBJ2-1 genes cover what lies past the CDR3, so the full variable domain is DAMVIQNPRYQVTQFGKPVTLSCSQTLNHNVMYWYQQKSSQAPKLLFHYYDKDFNNEADTPDNFQSRRPNTSFCFLDIRSPGLGDTAMYLCATSRGGLNVHNEQFFGPGTRLTVL.